This entry lists 19 T cell receptor beta chains sequenced from one sample in a study of blood T cell repertoires in COVID-19. The repertoire was sequenced with immunoSEQ multiplex PCR; TCRdb's copy has only in-frame clones and lacks some. Here the sample spans 350,000 to 450,000 clones, around 89% being singletons. Material: peripheral blood. All receptors come from a man aged 35 to 55 with acute or convalescent COVID-19.

The chain employs TRBV6-2 or TRBV6-3 and TRBJ2-7, with 9 bases matching TRBD1. Germline values: CDR1 MNHEY, CDR2 SVGEGT. Trimming took 5 bases from V and 3 from J; bases not matched to a gene: 11. CDR3 size: 16 residues. DNA for the CDR3: TGTGCCAGCAGTCGTACCGGGACAGGGCTATACTACGAGCAGTACTTC. Protein: CASSRTGTGLYYEQYF.

This rearrangement joins TRBV15 to TRBJ2-3, with 14 bases aligning to TRBD2. This CDR3 is 16 amino acids long. The V and J ends lost 3 bases and 2 bases, in that order; junction bases with no gene match: 1. Germline V CDR1 and CDR2: LNHNV, YYDKDF (reference sequence). Written as DNA, the CDR3 is TGTGCCACCAGCAGGGGACTAGCGGGAGTCACAGATACGCAGTATTTT. Translation: CATSRGLAGVTDTQYF. Full variable domain (outside the CDR3, taken from reference TRBV15 and TRBJ2-3): DAMVIQNPRYQVTQFGKPVTLSCSQTLNHNVMYWYQQKSSQAPKLLFHYYDKDFNNEADTPDNFQSRRPNTSFCFLDIRSPGLGDTAMYLCATSRGLAGVTDTQYFGPGTRLTVL.

V and J are TRBV6-5 and TRBJ1-1; D is perhaps TRBD1 (5 bases). Germline V lookup: CDR1 MNHEY, CDR2 SVGAGI. CDR3 size: 13 residues. V was clipped by 8 bases and J by 5 bases, with 15 bases between them. CDR3 bases: TGTGCCAGCCCACGTCCGGGGGGGACTGAAGCTTTCTTT. Translating it yields CASPRPGGTEAFF.

J is TRBJ1-6 and V is TRBV5-4; TRBD1 matches at 7 bases. V dropped 3 bases and J dropped 0; count of bases not matched to a gene: 9. The CDR3 length is 18 residues. The V gene's germline CDR1 is SGHNT and CDR2 YYREEE (reference sequence). The CDR3 bases are TGTGCCAGCAGCTCCGACCCCCCAGGGGGCTCCTATAATTCACCCCTCCACTTT. Translated: CASSSDPPGGSYNSPLHF.

The chain couples TRBV2 to TRBJ2-7; D not resolved. The V gene lost 3 bases and the J gene lost 0 bases, with 6 bases spanning the gap. Germline CDR1 is SNHLY and CDR2 is FYNNEI. This CDR3 spans 13 amino acids. CDR3: CASSDPGSYEQYF. CDR3 bases: TGTGCCAGCAGTGATCCAGGCTCCTACGAGCAGTACTTC.

Turning to this clone: At one end, the junction sequence differs from germline, possibly due to a read error. The chain recombines TRBV18 with TRBJ2-7; TRBD2 aligns across 12 bases. Germline V CDR1 and CDR2: KGHSH, LQKENI. This CDR3 is 16 amino acids long. The CDR3 nucleotides are TGTGCCAGCTCACCAGGACTAGCGGGATCCCTTGCGTCGAGAGACTTC. Its translation: CASSPGLAGSLASRDF.

The CDR3 is CASSMRDYGYTF. DNA of the CDR3: TGTGCCAGTAGTATGAGGGACTATGGCTACACCTTC. The chain recombines TRBV19 with TRBJ1-2, with no clear D. CDR3 length: 12 amino acids. With 3 bases removed from V and 3 bases from J, the gap between germline ends came to 5 bases. The germline CDR1 and CDR2 sequences are LNHDA and SQIVND (reference sequence). The variable domain in full, with the rest retrieved from reference TRBV19 and TRBJ1-2, is DGGITQSPKYLFRKEGQNVTLSCEQNLNHDAMYWYRQDPGQGLRLIYYSQIVNDFQKGDIAEGYSVSREKKESFPLTVTSAQKNPTAFYLCASSMRDYGYTFGSGTRLTVV.

V gene TRBV30 combines with J gene TRBJ1-2; D possibly corresponds to TRBD1 (5 bases). Trimming took off 0 bases at V and 13 bases at J, with 15 bases between the two ends. This CDR3 spans 12 amino acids. Germline CDR1 reads GTSNPN; CDR2 reads SVGIG (reference sequence). The CDR3 here is CAWSVNLKGSTF. Written as DNA, the CDR3 is TGTGCCTGGAGTGTAAATTTAAAGGGGTCCACCTTC.

The chain couples TRBV6-2 or TRBV6-3 to TRBJ1-2, with D unresolved. CDR3 length: 13 residues. V was pared by 2 bases and J by 4 bases, with 8 bases between. CDR1 is MNHEY, CDR2 SVGEGT, per germline. CDR3 in DNA: TGTGCCAGCAGTTACACGGGTATCTATGGCTACACCTTC. Translated, it gives CASSYTGIYGYTF.

This clone was counted between two and nine times. The chain uses TRBV13 and TRBJ2-5; 14 nucleotides align to TRBD2. V dropped 5 bases and J dropped 4; count of bases not matched to a gene: 6. The CDR3 is 16 amino acids. CDR1 and CDR2 (germline): PRHDT, FYEKMQ (reference sequence). The CDR3 spells CASSPRLAGGLETQYF. The DNA of the CDR3 is TGTGCCAGCAGCCCCAGACTAGCGGGAGGGTTAGAGACCCAGTACTTC.

The rearrangement links TRBV28 to TRBJ1-2; 7 positions agree with TRBD1. Germline trimming cut 8 bases from V and 10 bases from J; bases unmatched to any gene: 10. The V gene's germline CDR1 is MDHEN and CDR2 SYDVKM. The CDR3 sequence is 12 residues long. CDR3 coding DNA: TGTGCCAGCGCCCTCTCGACAGGGAACTACACCTTC. Translation: CASALSTGNYTF.

CDR3: CASSTQSLGHQPQHF. In DNA, the CDR3 is TGTGCCAGTAGTACTCAGAGCCTGGGGCATCAGCCCCAGCATTTT. This chain joins TRBV19 and TRBJ1-5; D is possibly TRBD1 (5 bases). Germline loops: CDR1 LNHDA, CDR2 SQIVND (reference sequence). The V gene lost 4 bases and the J gene lost 5 bases, with 15 bases spanning the gap. This CDR3 spans 15 amino acids.

The CDR3 region is CASSYSRSGTDMNTEAFF. CDR3 coding DNA: TGTGCCAGCAGTTACTCGAGAAGTGGGACAGACATGAACACTGAAGCTTTCTTT. The chain uses TRBV6-2 or TRBV6-3 and TRBJ1-1; 7 positions agree with TRBD1. Germline-derived CDR1 and CDR2 are MNHEY and SVGEGT. The CDR3 covers 18 residues. V gave up 0 bases and J gave up 0 bases; unmatched junction bases: 10.

The gene calls are TRBV5-1 and TRBJ2-2, with TRBD1 identical over 7 bases. V was pared by 2 bases and J by 0 bases, with 4 bases of the junction left unmatched. Germline loops: CDR1 SGHRS, CDR2 YFSETQ. This CDR3 has 16 amino acids. CDR3 nucleotide sequence: TGCGCCAGCAGCTTTAGACAGGGTTCGAACACCGGGGAGCTGTTTTTT. This encodes CASSFRQGSNTGELFF.

The chain recombines TRBV24-1 with TRBJ1-4, with a weak D call TRBD1 (6 bases). This CDR3 has 17 amino acids. V was shortened by 3 bases and J by 4 bases, with 17 bases between the two germline ends. Germline CDR1 reads KGHDR; CDR2 reads SFDVKD. CDR3 in DNA: TGTGCCACCAGTGATCAGGATGCACAGGGCATTAATGAAAAACTGTTTTTT. The encoded protein is CATSDQDAQGINEKLFF.

V gene TRBV14 combines with J gene TRBJ1-3; 8 bases fit TRBD1. V shed 4 bases and J 6 bases; nucleotides not matched to a gene: 8. Germline-derived CDR1 and CDR2 are SGHDN and FVKESK. This CDR3 comprises 15 residues. CDR3 in DNA: TGTGCCAGCAGCCTAACCGGGACAGGAGTAAACACCATATATTTT. This gives the protein CASSLTGTGVNTIYF.

The gene calls are TRBV28 and TRBJ2-2, with D perhaps TRBD2 (5 bases). Germline V gene sequence: CDR1 MDHEN, CDR2 SYDVKM. The CDR3 loop spans 17 amino acids. V lost 5 bases and J 1 base, leaving 17 bases between the germline ends. The CDR3, as DNA: TGTGCCAGCAGTCGGGGTTTCGGGGAATTGAACACCGGGGAGCTGTTTTTT. Protein sequence: CASSRGFGELNTGELFF. The entire variable domain, with the rest obtained from reference TRBV28 and TRBJ2-2, is as follows: DVKVTQSSRYLVKRTGEKVFLECVQDMDHENMFWYRQDPGLGLRLIYFSYDVKMKEKGDIPEGYSVSREKKERFSLILESASTNQTSMYLCASSRGFGELNTGELFFGEGSRLTVL.

The chain is built from TRBV28 and TRBJ2-1, with 7 bases that match TRBD1. The CDR3 sequence is 18 residues long. CDR1 is MDHEN and CDR2 is SYDVKM in the germline V gene. Trimming took 7 bases from V and 0 from J; bases not matched to a gene: 15. The CDR3 coding sequence is TGTGCCAGCATAGGTTCGGCCGCGACAGGGAGCTCCTACAATGAGCAGTTCTTC. It specifies CASIGSAATGSSYNEQFF.

This chain joins TRBV18 and TRBJ1-2; 9 nucleotides align to TRBD1. The germline CDR1 and CDR2 sequences are KGHSH and LQKENI. The CDR3 covers 16 residues. Trimming took 3 bases from V and 3 from J; bases not matched to a gene: 8. This CDR3 reads CASSPSGTGSHYGYTF. CDR3 nucleotide sequence: TGTGCCAGCTCACCCTCCGGGACAGGGTCTCACTATGGCTACACCTTC.